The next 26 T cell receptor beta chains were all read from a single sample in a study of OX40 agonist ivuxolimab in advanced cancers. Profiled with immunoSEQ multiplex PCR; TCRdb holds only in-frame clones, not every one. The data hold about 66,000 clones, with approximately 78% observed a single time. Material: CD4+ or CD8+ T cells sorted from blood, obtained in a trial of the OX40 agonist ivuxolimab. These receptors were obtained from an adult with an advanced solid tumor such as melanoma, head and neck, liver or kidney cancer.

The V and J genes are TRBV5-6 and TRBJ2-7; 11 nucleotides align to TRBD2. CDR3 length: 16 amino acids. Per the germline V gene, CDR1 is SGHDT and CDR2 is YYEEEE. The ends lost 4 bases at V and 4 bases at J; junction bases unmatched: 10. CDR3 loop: CASSPVSGGASYEQYF. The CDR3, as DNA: TGTGCCAGCAGCCCAGTTAGCGGGGGGGCCAGTTACGAGCAGTACTTC.

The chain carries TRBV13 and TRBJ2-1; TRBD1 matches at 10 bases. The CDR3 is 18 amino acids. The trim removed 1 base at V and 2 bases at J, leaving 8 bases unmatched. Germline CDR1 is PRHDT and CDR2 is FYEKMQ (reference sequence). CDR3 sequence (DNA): TGTGCCAGCAGCTTAGATGACAGGGGGCGCGGGGCCTACAATGAGCAGTTCTTC. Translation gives CASSLDDRGRGAYNEQFF.

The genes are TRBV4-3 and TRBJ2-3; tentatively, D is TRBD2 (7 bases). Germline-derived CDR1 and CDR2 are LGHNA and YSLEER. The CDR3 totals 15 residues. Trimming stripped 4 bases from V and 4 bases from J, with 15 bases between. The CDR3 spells CASSRGGGSADTQYF. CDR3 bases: TGCGCCAGCAGCCGGGGGGGCGGGAGCGCAGATACGCAGTATTTT.

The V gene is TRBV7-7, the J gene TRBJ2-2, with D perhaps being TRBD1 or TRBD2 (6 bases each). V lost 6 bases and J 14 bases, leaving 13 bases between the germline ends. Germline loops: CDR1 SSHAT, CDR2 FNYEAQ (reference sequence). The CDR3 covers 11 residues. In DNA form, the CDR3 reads TGTGCCAGCAGTGAGAGGGGGGTACTGTTTTTT. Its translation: CASSERGVLFF.

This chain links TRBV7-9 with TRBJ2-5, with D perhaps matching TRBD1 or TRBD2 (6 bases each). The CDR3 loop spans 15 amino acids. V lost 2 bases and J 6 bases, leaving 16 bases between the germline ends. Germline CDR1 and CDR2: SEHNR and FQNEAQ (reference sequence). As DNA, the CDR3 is TGTGCCAGCAGCTTATACGGGGGCGCAGGGCAGACCCAGTACTTC. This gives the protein CASSLYGGAGQTQYF.

The CDR3 DNA reads TGTGCCAGTAGTATTTCTGCCTCTGGAAACACCATATATTTT. This translates into CASSISASGNTIYF. The chain employs TRBV19 and TRBJ1-3; D ambiguous. V gave up 3 bases and J gave up 0 bases, with 6 bases separating them. The CDR3 has 14 residues. Looked up from germline, CDR1 is LNHDA and CDR2 is SQIVND (reference sequence).

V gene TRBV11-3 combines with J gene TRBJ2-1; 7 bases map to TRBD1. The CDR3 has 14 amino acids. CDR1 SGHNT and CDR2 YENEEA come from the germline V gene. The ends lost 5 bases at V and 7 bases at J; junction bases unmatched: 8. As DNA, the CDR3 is TGTGCCAGCAGCCCGCTGACAGGGTCTAATGAGCAGTTCTTC. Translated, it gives CASSPLTGSNEQFF.

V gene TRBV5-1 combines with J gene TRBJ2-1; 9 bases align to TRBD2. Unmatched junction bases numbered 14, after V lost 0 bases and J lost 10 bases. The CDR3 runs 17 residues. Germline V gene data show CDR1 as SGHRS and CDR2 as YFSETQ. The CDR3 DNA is TGCGCCAGCAGCTTGGGAGCGGGAGGTTCTATGGGACGGGAGCAGTTCTTC. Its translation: CASSLGAGGSMGREQFF.

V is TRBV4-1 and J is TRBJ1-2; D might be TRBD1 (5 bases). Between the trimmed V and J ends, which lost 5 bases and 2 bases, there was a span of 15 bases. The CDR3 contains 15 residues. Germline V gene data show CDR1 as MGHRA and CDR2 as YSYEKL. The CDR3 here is CASSIDRDANYGYTF. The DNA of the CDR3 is TGCGCCAGCAGCATCGACAGAGACGCAAACTATGGCTACACCTTC.

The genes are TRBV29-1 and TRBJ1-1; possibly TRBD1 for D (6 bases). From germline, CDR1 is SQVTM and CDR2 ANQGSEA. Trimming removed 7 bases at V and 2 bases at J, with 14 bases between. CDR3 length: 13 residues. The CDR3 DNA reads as TGCAGCGGAACAGGGCAAGTAAACACTGAAGCTTTCTTT. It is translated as CSGTGQVNTEAFF.

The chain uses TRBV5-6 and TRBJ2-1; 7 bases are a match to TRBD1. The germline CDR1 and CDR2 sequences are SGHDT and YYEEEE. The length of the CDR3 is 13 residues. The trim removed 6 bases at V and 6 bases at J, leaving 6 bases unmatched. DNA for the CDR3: TGTGCCAGCACCGCACAGGGGACCAATGAGCAGTTCTTC. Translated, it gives CASTAQGTNEQFF.

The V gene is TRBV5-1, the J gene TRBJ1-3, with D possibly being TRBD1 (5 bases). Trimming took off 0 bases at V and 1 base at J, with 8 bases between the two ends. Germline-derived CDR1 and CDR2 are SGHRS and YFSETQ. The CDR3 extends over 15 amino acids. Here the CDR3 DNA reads TGCGCCAGCAGCTTGGCCGGGGCGTCTGGAAACACCATATATTTT. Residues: CASSLAGASGNTIYF.

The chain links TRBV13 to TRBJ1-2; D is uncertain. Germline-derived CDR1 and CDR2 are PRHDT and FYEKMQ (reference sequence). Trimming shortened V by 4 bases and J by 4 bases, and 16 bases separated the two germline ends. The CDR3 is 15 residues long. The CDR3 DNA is TGTGCCAGCAGCTCCCTTGTGGAGGAGAGCTATGGCTACACCTTC. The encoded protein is CASSSLVEESYGYTF. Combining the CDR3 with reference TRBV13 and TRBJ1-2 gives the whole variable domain AAGVIQSPRHLIKEKRETATLKCYPIPRHDTVYWYQQGPGQDPQFLISFYEKMQSDKGSIPDRFSAQQFSDYHSELNMSSLELGDSALYFCASSSLVEESYGYTFGSGTRLTVV.

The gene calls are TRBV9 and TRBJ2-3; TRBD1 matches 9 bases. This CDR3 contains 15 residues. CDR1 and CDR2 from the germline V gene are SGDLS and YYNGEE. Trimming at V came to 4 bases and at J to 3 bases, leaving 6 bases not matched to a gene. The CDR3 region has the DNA TGTGCCAGCAGCTCCCGACAGGGGGGAACAGATACGCAGTATTTT. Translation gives CASSSRQGGTDTQYF.

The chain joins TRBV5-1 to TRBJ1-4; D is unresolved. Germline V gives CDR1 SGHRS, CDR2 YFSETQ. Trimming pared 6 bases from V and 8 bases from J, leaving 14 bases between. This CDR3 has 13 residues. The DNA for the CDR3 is TGCGCCAGCACGCCCGGGCGGGGAGAAAAACTGTTTTTT. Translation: CASTPGRGEKLFF.

CDR3 amino acids: CASSKTSGGGETQYF. CDR3 DNA: TGTGCCAGCAGTAAGACTAGCGGGGGGGGAGAGACCCAGTACTTC. The chain joins TRBV6-6 to TRBJ2-5, with TRBD2 matching over 14 bases. From germline, CDR1 is MNHNY and CDR2 SVGAGI (reference sequence). This CDR3 spans 15 amino acids. The trim removed 5 bases at V and 4 bases at J, leaving 3 bases unmatched.

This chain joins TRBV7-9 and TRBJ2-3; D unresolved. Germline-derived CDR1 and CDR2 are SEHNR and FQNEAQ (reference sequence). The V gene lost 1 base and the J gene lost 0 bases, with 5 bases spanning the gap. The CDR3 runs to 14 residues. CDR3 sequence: CASSLVVSTDTQYF. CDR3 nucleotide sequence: TGTGCCAGCAGCTTAGTAGTTAGCACAGATACGCAGTATTTT.

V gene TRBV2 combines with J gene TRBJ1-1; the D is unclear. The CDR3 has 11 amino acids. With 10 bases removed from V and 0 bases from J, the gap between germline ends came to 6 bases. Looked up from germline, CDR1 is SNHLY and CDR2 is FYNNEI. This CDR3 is CATEMNTEAFF. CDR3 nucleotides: TGTGCCACAGAGATGAACACTGAAGCTTTCTTT. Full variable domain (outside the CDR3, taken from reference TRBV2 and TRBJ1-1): EPEVTQTPSHQVTQMGQEVILRCVPISNHLYFYWYRQILGQKVEFLVSFYNNEISEKSEIFDDQFSVERPDGSNFTLKIRSTKLEDSAMYFCATEMNTEAFFGQGTRLTVV.

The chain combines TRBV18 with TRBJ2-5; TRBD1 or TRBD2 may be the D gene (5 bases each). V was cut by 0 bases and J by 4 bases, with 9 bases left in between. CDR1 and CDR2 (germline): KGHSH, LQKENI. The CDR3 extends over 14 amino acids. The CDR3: CASSPPGVRETQYF. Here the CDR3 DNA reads TGTGCCAGCTCACCACCGGGGGTCCGAGAGACCCAGTACTTC.

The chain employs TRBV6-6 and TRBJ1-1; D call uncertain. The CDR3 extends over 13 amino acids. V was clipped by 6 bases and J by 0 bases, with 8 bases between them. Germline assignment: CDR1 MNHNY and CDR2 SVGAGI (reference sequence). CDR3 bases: TGTGCCAGCAGGACGCTGGTGAACACTGAAGCTTTCTTT. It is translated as CASRTLVNTEAFF.

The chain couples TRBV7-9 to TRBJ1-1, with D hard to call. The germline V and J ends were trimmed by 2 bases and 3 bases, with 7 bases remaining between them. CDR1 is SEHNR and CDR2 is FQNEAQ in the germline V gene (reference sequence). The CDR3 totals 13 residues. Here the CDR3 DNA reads TGTGCCAGCAGCTTAATGGGAGACACTGAAGCTTTCTTT. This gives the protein CASSLMGDTEAFF.

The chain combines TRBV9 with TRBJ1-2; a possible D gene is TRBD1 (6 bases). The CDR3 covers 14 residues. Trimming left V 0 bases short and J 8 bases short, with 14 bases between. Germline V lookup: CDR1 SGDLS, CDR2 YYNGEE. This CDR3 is CASSVVTGAGGYTF. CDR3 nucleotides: TGTGCCAGCAGCGTAGTAACGGGGGCTGGCGGCTACACCTTC. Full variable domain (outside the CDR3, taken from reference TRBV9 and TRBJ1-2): DSGVTQTPKHLITATGQRVTLRCSPRSGDLSVYWYQQSLDQGLQFLIQYYNGEERAKGNILERFSAQQFPDLHSELNLSSLELGDSALYFCASSVVTGAGGYTFGSGTRLTVV.

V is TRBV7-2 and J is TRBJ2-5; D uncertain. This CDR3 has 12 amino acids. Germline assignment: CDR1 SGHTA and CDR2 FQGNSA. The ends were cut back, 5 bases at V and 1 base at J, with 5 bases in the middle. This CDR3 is CASSESQETQYF. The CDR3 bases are TGTGCCAGCAGCGAGAGCCAAGAGACCCAGTACTTC.

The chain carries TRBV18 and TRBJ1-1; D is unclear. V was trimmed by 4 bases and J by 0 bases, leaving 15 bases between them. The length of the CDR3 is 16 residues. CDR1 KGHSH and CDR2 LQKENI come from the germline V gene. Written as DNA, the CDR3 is TGTGCCAGCTCACTCCAATCGCGGGCCCTGAACACTGAAGCTTTCTTT. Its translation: CASSLQSRALNTEAFF.

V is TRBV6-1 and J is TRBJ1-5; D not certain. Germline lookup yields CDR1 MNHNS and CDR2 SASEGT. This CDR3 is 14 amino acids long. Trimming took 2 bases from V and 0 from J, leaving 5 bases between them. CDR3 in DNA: TGTGCCAGCAGTGAACGGTATAGCAATCAGCCCCAGCATTTT. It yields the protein CASSERYSNQPQHF.

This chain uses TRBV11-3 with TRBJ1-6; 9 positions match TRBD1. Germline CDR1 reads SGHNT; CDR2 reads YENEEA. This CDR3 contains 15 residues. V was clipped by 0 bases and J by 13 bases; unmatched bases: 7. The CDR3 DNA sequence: TGTGCCAGCAGCTTAGACCGGACAGGGGTCAGCCCCCTCCACTTT. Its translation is CASSLDRTGVSPLHF.